This T cell receptor (beta chain) is drawn from a study of OX40 agonist ivuxolimab in advanced cancers. Overall study context: Earlier anti-PD-1, anti-PD-L1 or anti-CTLA-4 therapy was permitted; roughly 37% had received some.

Germline V lookup: CDR1 SNHLY, CDR2 FYNNEI. V dropped 4 bases and J dropped 0 bases, with 13 bases sitting between them. This CDR3 has 16 residues. Study-wide results and caveats: With doses of 0.1-3.0 mg/kg, partial responders showed among the lowest clonal expansion. The study found that CD8+ T cells averaged more expanded clones than CD4+.

For this clone: Its specificity is unknown.

TCRdb's copy holds only in-frame clones and misses some; the assay was immunoSEQ multiplex PCR. Here the sample spans 40,000 or so clones, around 88% being singletons. This sequence originates from an adult with an advanced solid tumor such as melanoma, head and neck, liver or kidney cancer. Material: CD4+ or CD8+ T cells sorted from blood, obtained in a trial of the OX40 agonist ivuxolimab. The V and J genes are TRBV2 and TRBJ1-5; D is unclear. This CDR3 is CASSGTGSYSNQPQHF. DNA for the CDR3: TGTGCCAGCAGTGGTACTGGGTCGTATAGCAATCAGCCCCAGCATTTT.